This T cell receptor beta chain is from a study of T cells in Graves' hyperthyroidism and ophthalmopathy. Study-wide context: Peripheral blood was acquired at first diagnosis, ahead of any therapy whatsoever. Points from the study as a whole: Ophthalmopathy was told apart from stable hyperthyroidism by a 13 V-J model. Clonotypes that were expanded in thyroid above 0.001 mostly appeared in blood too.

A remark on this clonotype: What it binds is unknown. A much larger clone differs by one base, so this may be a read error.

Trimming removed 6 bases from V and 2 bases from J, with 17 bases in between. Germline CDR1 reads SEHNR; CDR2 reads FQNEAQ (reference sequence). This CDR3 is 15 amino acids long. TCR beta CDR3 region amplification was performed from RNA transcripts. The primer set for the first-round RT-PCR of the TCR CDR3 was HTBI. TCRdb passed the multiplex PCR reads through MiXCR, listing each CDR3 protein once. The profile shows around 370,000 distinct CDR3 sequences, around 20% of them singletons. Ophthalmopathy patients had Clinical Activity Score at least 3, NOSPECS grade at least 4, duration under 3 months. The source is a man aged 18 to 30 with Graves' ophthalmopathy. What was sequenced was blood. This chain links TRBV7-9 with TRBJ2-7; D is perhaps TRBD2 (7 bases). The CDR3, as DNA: TGTGCCAGCAGTTCTATGGCGGGGGACACCTACGAGCAGTACTTC. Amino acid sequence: CASSSMAGDTYEQYF.